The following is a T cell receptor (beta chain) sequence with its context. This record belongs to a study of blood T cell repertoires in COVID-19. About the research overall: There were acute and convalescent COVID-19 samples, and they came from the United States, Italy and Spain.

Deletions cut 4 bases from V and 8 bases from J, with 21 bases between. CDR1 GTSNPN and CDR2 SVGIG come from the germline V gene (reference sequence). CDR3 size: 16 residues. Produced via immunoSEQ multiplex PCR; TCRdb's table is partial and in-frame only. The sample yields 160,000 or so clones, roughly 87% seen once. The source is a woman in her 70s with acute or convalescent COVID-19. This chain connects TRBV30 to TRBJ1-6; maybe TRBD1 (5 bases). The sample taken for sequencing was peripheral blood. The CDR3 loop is CAWKRDSRVSDSPLHF. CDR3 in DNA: TGTGCCTGGAAAAGAGACAGTAGGGTCAGCGATTCACCCCTCCACTTT.